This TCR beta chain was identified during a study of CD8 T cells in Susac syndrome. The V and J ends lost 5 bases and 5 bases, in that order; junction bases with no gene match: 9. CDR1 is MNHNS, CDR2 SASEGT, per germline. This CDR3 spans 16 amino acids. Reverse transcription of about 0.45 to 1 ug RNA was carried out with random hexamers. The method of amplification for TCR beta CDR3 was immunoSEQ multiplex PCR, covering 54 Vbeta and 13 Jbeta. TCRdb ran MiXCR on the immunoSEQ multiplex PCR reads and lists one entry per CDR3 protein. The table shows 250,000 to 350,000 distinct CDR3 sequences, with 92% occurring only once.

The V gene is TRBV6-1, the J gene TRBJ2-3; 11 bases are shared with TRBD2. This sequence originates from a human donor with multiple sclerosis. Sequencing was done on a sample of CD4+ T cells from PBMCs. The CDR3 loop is CASSPLAGGTLDTQYF. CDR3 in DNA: TGTGCCAGCAGTCCCCTAGCGGGAGGAACTCTAGATACGCAGTATTTT.